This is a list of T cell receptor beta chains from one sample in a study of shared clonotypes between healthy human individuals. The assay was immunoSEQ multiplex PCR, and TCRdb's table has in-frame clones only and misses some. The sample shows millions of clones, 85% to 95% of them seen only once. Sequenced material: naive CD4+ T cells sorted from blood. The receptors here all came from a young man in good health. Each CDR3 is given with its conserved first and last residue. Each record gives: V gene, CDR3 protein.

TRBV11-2,CASSRGLAGPSDTQYF
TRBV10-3,CAISAGSEETQYF
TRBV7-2,CASSLVGSPLHF
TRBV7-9,CASSLRGGRSLEDTQYF
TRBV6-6,CASSPTGNFEAFF
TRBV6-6,CASSRDRAYEQYF
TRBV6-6,CASSYGAGWGDTQYF
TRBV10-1,CARNRPRDRGNEKLFF
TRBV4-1,CASSQVTGGWNPYGYTF
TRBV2,CASKPLRGEEKLFF
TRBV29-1,CSVEDQLAGGFEQFF
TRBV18,CASSEYSNQPQHF
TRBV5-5,CASSLASGTFGYTF
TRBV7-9,CASSSRTSGERGGELFF
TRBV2,CASSDPTWTDNTEAFF
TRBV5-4,CASSLGWQQNQETQYF
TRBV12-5,CASGLVYTGGNTEAFF
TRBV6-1,CASSEALGGQYF
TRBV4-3,CASSQGIDRGGYEQYF
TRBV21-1,CASNPRTPLHF
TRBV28,CASSLRFMLREAFF
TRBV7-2,CASSLGLRPPPSHNEQFF
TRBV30,CAWSGQGPDTQYF
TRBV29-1,CSVLAPMGREESSYGYTF
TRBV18,CASSPEGAGELFF
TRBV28,CASSFRGAGNTIYF
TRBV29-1,CSVGRDRSSYNEQFF
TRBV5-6,CASSLRALNSYEQYF
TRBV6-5,CASKTGFNEQFF
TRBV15,CATSRDKGHPYEQYF